This TCR beta chain was captured in a study of blood T cell repertoires in COVID-19. Overall study: The origin of the acute and convalescent COVID-19 samples was the United States, Italy and Spain. PBMCs, B-cell-depleted T cells, or T cells provided the cDNA or gDNA that made up the material.

Authors' analysis steps: Amplification from reference gene primers served as the basis for estimated nucleated cell counts. Only in-frame clones appear in the TCRdb table, and some are missing; sequencing was by immunoSEQ multiplex PCR. The V and J calls and clone size come from that table; D and trimming were worked out from the DNA. Here the sample spans 45,000 to 55,000 clones, 80% to 90% being singletons. The germline V and J ends were trimmed by 2 bases and 3 bases, with 13 bases remaining between them. Germline V lookup: CDR1 MDHEN, CDR2 SYDVKM. CDR3 size: 15 residues. This sequence was found in an elderly man with acute or convalescent COVID-19. V is TRBV28 and J is TRBJ1-2, with D unclear. The sample taken for sequencing was peripheral blood. The CDR3 region is CASSLNAEMYYGYTF. CDR3 in DNA: TGTGCCAGCAGTTTAAACGCGGAGATGTACTATGGCTACACCTTC.